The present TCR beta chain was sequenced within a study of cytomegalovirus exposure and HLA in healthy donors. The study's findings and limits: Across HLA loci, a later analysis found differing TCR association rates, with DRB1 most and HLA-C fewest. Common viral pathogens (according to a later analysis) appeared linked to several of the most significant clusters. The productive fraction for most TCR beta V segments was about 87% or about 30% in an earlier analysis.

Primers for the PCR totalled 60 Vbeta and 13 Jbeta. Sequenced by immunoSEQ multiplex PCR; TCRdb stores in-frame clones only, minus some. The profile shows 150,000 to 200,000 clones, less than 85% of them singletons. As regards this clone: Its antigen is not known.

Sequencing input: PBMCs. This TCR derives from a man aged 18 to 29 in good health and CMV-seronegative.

The CDR3 DNA follows: TGTGCCACCGGACAGGGGCTATCCTACGAGCAGTACTTC. Translated: CATGQGLSYEQYF. The chain joins TRBV15 to TRBJ2-7; 9 bases align to TRBD1. The CDR3 is 13 amino acids. In germline, CDR1 is LNHNV, CDR2 YYDKDF (reference sequence). The V segment lost 8 bases and the J segment 1 base; nucleotides outside the gene matches: 3.